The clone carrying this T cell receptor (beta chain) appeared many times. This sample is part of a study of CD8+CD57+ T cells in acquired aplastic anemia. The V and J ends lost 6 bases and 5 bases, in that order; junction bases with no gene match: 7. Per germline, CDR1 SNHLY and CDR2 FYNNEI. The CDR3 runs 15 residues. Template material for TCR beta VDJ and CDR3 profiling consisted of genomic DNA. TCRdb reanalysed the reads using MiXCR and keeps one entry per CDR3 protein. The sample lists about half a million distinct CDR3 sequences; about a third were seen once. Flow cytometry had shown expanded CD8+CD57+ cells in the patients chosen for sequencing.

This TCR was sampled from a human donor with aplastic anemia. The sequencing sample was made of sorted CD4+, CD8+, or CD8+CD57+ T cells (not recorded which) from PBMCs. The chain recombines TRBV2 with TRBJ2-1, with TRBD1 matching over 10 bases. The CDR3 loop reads CASRWGQGTNNEQFF. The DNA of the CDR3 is TGTGCCAGCAGATGGGGACAGGGGACCAACAATGAGCAGTTCTTC.